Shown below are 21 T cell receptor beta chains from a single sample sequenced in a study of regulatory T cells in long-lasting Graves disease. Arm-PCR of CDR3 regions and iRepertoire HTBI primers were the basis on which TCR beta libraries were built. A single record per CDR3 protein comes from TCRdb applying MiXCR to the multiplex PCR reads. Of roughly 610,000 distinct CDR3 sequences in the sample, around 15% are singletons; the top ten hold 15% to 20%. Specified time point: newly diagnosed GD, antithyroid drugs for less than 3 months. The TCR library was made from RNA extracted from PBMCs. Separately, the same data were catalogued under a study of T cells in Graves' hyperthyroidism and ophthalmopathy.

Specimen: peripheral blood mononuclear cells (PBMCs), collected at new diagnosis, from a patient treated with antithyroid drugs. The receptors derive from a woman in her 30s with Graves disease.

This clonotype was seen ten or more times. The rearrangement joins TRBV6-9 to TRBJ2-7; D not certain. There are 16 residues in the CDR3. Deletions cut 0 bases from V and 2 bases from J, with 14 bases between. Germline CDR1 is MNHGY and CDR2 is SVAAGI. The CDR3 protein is CASSYSAGSETYEQYF. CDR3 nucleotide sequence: TGTGCCAGCAGTTATTCGGCAGGCTCTGAGACCTACGAGCAGTACTTC.

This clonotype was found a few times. Here the CDR3 DNA reads TGTGCCTGTGGACTAGCGACGAATGAGCAGTTCTTC. It codes for CACGLATNEQFF. The gene calls are TRBV30 and TRBJ2-1; the match to TRBD2 covers 9 bases. Per the germline V gene, CDR1 is GTSNPN and CDR2 is SVGIG (reference sequence). J was trimmed by 7 bases and V by 6 bases; bases with no gene match: 4. The CDR3 is 12 amino acids. Based on the CDR3 plus reference TRBV30 and TRBJ2-1, the full variable domain is SQTIHQWPATLVQPVGSPLSLECTVEGTSNPNLYWYRQAAGRGLQLLFYSVGIGQISSEVPQNLSASRPQDRQFILSSKKLLLSDSGFYLCACGLATNEQFFGPGTRLTVL.

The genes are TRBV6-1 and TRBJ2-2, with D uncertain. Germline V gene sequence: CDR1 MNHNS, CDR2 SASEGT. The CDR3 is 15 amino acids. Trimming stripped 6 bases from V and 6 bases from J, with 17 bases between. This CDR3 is CASSRDAMLSGELFF. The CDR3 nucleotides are TGTGCCAGCAGCCGAGATGCTATGCTCTCCGGGGAGCTGTTTTTT.

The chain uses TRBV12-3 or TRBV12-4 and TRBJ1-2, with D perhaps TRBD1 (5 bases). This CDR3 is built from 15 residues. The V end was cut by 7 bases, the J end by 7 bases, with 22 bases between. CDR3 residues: CASTRSRRGSGGYTF. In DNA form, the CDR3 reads TGTGCCAGCACCCGCAGTAGGCGGGGGTCGGGTGGCTACACCTTC.

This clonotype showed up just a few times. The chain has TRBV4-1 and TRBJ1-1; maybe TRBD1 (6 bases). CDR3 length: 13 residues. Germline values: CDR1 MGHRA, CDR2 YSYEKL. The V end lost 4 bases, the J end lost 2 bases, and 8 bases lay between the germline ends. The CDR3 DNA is TGCGCCAGCAGCCCGGGACATAACACTGAAGCTTTCTTT. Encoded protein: CASSPGHNTEAFF.

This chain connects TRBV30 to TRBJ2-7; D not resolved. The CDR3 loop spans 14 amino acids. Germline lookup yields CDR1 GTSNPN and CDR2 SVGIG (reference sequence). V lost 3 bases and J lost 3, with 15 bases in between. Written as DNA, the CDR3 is TGTGCCTGGAGAGGTTCCGCCCCCCTCTACGAGCAGTACTTC. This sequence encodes CAWRGSAPLYEQYF.

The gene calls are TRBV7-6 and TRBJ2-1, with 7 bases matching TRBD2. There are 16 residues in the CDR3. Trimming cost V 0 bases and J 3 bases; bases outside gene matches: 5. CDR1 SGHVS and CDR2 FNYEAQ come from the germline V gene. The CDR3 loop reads CASSLAAREFYNEQFF. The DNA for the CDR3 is TGTGCCAGCAGCTTAGCGGCGCGGGAGTTCTACAATGAGCAGTTCTTC.

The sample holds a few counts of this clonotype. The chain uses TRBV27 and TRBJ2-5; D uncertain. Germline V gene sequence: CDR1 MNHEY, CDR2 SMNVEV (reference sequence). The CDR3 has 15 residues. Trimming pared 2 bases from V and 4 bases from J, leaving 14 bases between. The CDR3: CASSLAGNPRETQYF. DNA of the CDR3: TGTGCCAGCAGTTTAGCCGGCAACCCCCGAGAGACCCAGTACTTC.

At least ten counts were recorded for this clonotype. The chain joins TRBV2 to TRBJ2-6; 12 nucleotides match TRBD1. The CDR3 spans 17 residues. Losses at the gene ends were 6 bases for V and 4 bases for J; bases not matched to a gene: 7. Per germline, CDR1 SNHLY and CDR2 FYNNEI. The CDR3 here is CASRAGQGAPGANVLTF. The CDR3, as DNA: TGTGCCAGCAGAGCGGGACAGGGGGCGCCCGGGGCCAACGTCCTGACTTTC.

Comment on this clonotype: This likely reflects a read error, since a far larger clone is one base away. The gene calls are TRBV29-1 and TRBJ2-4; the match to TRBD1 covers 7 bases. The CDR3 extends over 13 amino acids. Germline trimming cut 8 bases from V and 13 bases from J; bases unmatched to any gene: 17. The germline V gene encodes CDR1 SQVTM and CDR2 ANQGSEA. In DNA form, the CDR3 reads TGCAGCCTTCGACAGGGAACCTACAATGAGCAGTACTTC. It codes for CSLRQGTYNEQYF. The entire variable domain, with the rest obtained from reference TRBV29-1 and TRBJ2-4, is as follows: SAVISQKPSRDICQRGTSLTIQCQVDSQVTMMFWYRQQPGQSLTLIATANQGSEATYESGFVIDKFPISRPNLTFSTLTVSNMSPEDSSIYLCSLRQGTYNEQYFGAGTRLSVL.

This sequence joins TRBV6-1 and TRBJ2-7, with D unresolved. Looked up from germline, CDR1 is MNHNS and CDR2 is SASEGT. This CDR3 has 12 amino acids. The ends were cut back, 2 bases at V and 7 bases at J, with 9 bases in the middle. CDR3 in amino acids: CASSEFLAEQYF. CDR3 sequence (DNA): TGTGCCAGCAGTGAATTTCTGGCAGAGCAGTACTTC.

CDR3 loop: CASSRDSEAGELFF. The CDR3 DNA follows: TGTGCCAGCAGTCGGGACAGCGAGGCCGGGGAGCTGTTTTTT. The chain couples TRBV12-3 or TRBV12-4 to TRBJ2-2; 7 bases line up with TRBD1. The CDR3 is made up of 14 amino acids. The V gene end was trimmed by 5 bases and the J gene end by 6 bases; junction bases not matched to a gene: 6.

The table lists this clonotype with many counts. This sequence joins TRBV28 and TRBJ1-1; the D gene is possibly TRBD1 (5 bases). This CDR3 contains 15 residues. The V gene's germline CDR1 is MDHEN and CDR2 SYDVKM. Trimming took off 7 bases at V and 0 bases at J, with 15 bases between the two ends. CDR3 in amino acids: CASTVAGTMNTEAFF. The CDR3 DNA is TGTGCCAGCACGGTGGCAGGGACGATGAACACTGAAGCTTTCTTT. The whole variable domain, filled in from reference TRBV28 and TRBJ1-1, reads DVKVTQSSRYLVKRTGEKVFLECVQDMDHENMFWYRQDPGLGLRLIYFSYDVKMKEKGDIPEGYSVSREKKERFSLILESASTNQTSMYLCASTVAGTMNTEAFFGQGTRLTVV.

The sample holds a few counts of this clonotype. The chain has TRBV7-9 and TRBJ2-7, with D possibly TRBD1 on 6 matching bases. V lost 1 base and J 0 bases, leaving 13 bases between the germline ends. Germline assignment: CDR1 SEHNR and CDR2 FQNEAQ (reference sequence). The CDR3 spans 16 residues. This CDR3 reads CASSLGRGTFSYEQYF. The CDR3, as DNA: TGTGCCAGCAGCTTAGGCAGGGGCACATTCTCCTACGAGCAGTACTTC. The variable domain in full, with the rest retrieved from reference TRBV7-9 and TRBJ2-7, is DTGVSQNPRHKITKRGQNVTFRCDPISEHNRLYWYRQTLGQGPEFLTYFQNEAQLEKSRLLSDRFSAERPKGSFSTLEIQRTEQGDSAMYLCASSLGRGTFSYEQYFGPGTRLTVT.

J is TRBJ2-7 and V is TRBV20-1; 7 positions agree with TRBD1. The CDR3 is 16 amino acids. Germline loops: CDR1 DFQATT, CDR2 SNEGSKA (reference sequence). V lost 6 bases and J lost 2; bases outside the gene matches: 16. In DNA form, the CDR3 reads TGCAGTGCCCCTGACAGGGCAAGCTCAACAACCTACGAGCAGTACTTC. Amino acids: CSAPDRASSTTYEQYF.

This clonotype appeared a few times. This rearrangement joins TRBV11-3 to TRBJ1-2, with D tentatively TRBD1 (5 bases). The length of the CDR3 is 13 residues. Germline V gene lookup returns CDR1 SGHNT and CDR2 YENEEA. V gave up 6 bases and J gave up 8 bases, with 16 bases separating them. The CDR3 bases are TGTGCCAGCAGTAGCCGGGACCGGGTGGGCTACACCTTC. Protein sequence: CASSSRDRVGYTF.

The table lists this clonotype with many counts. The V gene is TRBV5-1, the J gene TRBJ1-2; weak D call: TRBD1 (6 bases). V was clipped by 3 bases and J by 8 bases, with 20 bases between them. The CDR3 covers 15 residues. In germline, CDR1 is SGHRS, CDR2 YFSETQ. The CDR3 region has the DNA TGCGCCAGCAGCTCACAGGGAGGCTGGATTGACGGCTACACCTTC. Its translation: CASSSQGGWIDGYTF.

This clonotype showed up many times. Here the CDR3 DNA reads TGTGCCAGCAGTTCCGGACGCTTGGACTGGTACAATGAGCAGTTCTTC. It translates to CASSSGRLDWYNEQFF. The rearrangement joins TRBV28 to TRBJ2-1; D might be TRBD2 (5 bases). CDR1 and CDR2 (germline): MDHEN, SYDVKM. V dropped 4 bases and J dropped 4 bases, with 17 bases sitting between them. The CDR3 has 16 residues.

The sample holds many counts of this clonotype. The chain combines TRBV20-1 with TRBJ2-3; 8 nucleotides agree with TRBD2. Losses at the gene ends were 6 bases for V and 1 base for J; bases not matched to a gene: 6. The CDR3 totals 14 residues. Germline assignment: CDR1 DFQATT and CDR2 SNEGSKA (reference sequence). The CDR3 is CSATAGEGTDTQYF. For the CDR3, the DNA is TGCAGTGCCACAGCGGGAGAGGGCACAGATACGCAGTATTTT.

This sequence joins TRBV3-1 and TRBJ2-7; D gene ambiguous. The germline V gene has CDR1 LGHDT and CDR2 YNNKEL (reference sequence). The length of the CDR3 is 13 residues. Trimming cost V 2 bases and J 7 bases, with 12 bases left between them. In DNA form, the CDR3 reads TGTGCCAGCAGCCAACCCCCGAGGCAAGAGCAGTACTTC. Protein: CASSQPPRQEQYF.

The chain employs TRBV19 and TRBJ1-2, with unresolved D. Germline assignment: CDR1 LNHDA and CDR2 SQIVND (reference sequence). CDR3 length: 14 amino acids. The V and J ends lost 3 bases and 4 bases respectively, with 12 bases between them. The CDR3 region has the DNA TGTGCCAGTAGTATTGATGGCACCACCTATGGCTACACCTTC. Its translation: CASSIDGTTYGYTF.